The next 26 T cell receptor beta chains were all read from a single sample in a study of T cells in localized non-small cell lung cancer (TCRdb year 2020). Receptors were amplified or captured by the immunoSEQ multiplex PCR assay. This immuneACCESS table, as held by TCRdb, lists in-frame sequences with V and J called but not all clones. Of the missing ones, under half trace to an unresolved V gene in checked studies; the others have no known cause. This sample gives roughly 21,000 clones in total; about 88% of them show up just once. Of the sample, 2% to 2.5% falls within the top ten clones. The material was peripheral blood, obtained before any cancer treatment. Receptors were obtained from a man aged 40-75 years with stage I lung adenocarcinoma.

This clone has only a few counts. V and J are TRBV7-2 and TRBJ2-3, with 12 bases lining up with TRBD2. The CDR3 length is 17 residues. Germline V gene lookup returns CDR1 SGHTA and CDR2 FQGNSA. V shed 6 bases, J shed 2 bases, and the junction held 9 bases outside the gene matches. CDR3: CASSGSTSGGNTDTQYF. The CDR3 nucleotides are TGTGCCAGCAGTGGGAGCACTAGCGGGGGGAACACAGATACGCAGTATTTT. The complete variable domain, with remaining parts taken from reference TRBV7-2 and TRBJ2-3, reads GAGVSQSPSNKVTEKGKDVELRCDPISGHTALYWYRQSLGQGLEFLIYFQGNSAPDKSGLPSDRFSAERTGGSVSTLTIQRTQQEDSAVYLCASSGSTSGGNTDTQYFGPGTRLTVL.

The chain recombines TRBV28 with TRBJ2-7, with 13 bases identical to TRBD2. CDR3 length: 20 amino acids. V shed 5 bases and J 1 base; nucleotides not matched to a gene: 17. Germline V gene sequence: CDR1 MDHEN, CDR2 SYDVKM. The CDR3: CASSPHPGGTSGRGSYEQYF. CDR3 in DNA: TGTGCCAGCAGTCCACACCCCGGGGGAACTAGCGGGAGGGGTTCCTACGAGCAGTACTTC.

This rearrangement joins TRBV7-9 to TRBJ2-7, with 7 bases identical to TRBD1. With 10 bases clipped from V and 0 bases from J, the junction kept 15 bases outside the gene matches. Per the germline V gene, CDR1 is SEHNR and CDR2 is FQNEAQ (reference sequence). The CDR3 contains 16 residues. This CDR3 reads CATLSRGSGGSYEQYF. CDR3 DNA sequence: TGTGCCACCCTATCCAGGGGGTCAGGGGGCTCCTACGAGCAGTACTTC.

CDR3: CASGQGLNYGYTF. The DNA for the CDR3 is TGTGCCAGCGGACAGGGCCTTAACTATGGCTACACCTTC. V gene TRBV5-8 combines with J gene TRBJ1-2, with 8 bases aligning to TRBD1. The CDR3 loop spans 13 amino acids. CDR1 is SGHTS, CDR2 YDEGEE, per germline. V dropped 7 bases and J dropped 1; count of bases not matched to a gene: 3.

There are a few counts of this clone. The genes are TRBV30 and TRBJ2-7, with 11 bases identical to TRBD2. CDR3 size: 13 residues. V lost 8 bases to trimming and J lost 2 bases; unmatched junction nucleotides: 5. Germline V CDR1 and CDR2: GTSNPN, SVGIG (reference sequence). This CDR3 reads CAGGTSGTYEQYF. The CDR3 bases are TGTGCCGGGGGGACTAGCGGTACCTACGAGCAGTACTTC.

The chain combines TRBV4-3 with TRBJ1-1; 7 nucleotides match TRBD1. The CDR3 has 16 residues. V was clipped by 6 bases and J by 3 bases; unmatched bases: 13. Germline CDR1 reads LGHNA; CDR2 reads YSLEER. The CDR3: CASSPLRQGGYTEAFF. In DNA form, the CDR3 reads TGCGCCAGCAGTCCCCTTAGGCAGGGGGGTTACACTGAAGCTTTCTTT.

The CDR3 DNA sequence: TGCGCCAGCAGCTTGGATGTCGCCGAATTCGATCGGCAGTTCTTC. Its translation is CASSLDVAEFDRQFF. The chain joins TRBV5-1 to TRBJ2-1; D is ambiguous. CDR1 is SGHRS and CDR2 is YFSETQ in the germline V gene. V was shortened by 0 bases and J by 12 bases, with 19 bases between the two germline ends. This CDR3 has 15 amino acids.

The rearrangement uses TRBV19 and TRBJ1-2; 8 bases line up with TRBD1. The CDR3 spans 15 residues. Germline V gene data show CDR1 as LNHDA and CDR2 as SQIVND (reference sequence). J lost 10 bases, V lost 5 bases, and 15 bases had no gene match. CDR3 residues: CASSATGALDRVYTF. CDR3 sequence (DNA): TGTGCCAGTAGTGCGACAGGGGCCCTAGATCGCGTCTACACCTTC.

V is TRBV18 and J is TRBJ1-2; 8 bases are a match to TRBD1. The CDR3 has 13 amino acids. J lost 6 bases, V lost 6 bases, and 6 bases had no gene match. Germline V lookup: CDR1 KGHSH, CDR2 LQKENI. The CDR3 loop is CASSPNRGDGYTF. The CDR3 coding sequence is TGTGCCAGCTCTCCTAACAGGGGGGATGGCTACACCTTC.

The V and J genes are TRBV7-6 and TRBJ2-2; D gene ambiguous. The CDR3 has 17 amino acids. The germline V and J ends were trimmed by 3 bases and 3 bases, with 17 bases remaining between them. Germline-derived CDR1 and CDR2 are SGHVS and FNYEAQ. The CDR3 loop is CASSLYSSSGYTGELFF. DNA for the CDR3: TGTGCCAGCAGCTTGTACAGTAGTAGTGGGTACACCGGGGAGCTGTTTTTT.

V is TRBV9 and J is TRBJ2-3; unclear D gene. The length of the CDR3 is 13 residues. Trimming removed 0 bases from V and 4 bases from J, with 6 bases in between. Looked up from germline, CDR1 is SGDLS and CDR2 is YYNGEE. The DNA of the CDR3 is TGTGCCAGCAGCGTAGGGGCGGCAGATACGCAGTATTTT. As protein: CASSVGAADTQYF.

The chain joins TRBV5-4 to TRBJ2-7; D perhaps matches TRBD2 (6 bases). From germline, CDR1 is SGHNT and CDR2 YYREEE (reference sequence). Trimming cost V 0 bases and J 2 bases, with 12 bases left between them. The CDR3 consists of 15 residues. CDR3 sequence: CASSLGGTDAYEQYF. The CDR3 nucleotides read TGTGCCAGCAGCTTGGGCGGGACCGACGCCTACGAGCAGTACTTC.

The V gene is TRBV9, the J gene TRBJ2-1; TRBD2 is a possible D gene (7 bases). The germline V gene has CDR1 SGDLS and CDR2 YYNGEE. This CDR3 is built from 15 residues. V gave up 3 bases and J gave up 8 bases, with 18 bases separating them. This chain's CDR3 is CASSALGGPPYEQFF. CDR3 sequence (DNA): TGTGCCAGCAGCGCCCTCGGGGGGCCCCCCTATGAGCAGTTCTTC.

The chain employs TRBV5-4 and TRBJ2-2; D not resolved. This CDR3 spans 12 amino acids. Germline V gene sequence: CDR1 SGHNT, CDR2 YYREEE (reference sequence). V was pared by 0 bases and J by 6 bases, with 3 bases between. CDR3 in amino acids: CASSLDAGELFF. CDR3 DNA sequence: TGTGCCAGCAGCTTGGACGCCGGGGAGCTGTTTTTT.

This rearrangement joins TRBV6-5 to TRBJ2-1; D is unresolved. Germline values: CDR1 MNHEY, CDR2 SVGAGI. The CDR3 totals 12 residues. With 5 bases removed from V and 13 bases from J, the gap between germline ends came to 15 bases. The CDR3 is CASSHIKALQFF. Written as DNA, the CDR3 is TGTGCCAGCAGTCACATAAAGGCCTTACAGTTCTTC.

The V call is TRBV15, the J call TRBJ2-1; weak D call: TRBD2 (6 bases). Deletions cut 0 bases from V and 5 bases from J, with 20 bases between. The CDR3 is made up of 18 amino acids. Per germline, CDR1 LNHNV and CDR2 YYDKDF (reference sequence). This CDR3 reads CATSRDRASLADNNEQFF. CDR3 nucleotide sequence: TGTGCCACCAGCAGAGATAGGGCTTCGTTAGCGGACAACAATGAGCAGTTCTTC.

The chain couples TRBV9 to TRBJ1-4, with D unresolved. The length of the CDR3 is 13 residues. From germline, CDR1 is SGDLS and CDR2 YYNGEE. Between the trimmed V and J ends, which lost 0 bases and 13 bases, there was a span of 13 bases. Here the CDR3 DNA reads TGTGCCAGCAGCGTAGTGGAAAATGGAAGACTGTTTTTT. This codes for CASSVVENGRLFF.

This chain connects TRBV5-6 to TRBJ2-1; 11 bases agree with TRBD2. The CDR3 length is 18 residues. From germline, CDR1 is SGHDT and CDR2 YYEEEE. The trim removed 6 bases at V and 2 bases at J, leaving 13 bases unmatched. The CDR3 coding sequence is TGTGCCAGCACGGTCCTAGCGGGAGGCCTCCTCCCCTACAATGAGCAGTTCTTC. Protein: CASTVLAGGLLPYNEQFF.

CDR3 sequence: CASINRFAADTEAFF. The DNA of the CDR3 is TGTGCCAGTATTAATCGCTTCGCGGCGGACACTGAAGCTTTCTTT. The gene calls are TRBV19 and TRBJ1-1; D uncertain. Germline V lookup: CDR1 LNHDA, CDR2 SQIVND (reference sequence). V dropped 7 bases and J dropped 3 bases, with 18 bases sitting between them. The CDR3 loop spans 15 amino acids.

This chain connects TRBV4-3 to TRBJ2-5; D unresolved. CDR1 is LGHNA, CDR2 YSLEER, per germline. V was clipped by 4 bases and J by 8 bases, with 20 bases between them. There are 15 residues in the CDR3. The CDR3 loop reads CASSPSLGFAGTQYF. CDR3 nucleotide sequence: TGCGCCAGCAGCCCCTCCCTTGGCTTTGCAGGAACCCAGTACTTC.

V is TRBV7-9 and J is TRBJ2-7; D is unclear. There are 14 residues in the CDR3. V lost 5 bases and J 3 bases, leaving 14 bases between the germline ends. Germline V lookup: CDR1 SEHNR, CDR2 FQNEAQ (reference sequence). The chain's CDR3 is CASSPRRPLYEQYF. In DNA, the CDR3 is TGTGCCAGCAGCCCGCGTAGGCCCCTCTACGAGCAGTACTTC.

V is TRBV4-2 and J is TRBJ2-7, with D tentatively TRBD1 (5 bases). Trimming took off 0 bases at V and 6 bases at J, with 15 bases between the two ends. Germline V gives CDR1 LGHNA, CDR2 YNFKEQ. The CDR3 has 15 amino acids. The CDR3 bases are TGTGCCAGCAGCCAAGAGTATTTTCAGGGTAGCGAGCAGTACTTC. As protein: CASSQEYFQGSEQYF.

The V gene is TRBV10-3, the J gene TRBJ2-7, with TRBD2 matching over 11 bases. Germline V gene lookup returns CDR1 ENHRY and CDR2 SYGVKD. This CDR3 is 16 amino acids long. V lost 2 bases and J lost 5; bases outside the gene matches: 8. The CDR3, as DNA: TGTGCCATCAGTGAGGGTAGCGGGAGGGTCGGTGACGAGCAGTACTTC. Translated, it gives CAISEGSGRVGDEQYF.

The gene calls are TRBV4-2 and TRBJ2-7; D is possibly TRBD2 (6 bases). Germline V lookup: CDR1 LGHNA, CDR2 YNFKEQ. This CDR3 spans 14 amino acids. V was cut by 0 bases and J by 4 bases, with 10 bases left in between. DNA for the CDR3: TGTGCCAGCAGCCAAGATCAACTAGCTTACGAGCAGTACTTC. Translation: CASSQDQLAYEQYF.

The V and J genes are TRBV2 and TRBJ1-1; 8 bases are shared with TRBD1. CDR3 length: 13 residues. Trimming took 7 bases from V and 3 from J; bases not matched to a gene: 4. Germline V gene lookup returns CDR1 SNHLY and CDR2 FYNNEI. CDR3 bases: TGTGCCAGCAAACAGGGGGTTTACACTGAAGCTTTCTTT. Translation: CASKQGVYTEAFF.

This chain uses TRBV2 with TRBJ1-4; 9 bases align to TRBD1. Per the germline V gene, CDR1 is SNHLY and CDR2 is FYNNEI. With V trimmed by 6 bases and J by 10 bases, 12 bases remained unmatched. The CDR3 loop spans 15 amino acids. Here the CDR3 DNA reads TGTGCCAGCAGCGGCATCCGGGACAGGGATCGAAAACTGTTTTTT. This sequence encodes CASSGIRDRDRKLFF.